This paragraph covers one T cell receptor (beta chain) sequence. This entry belongs to a study of CD8 T cells in Susac syndrome. The length of the CDR3 is 15 residues. The germline CDR1 and CDR2 sequences are SGDLS and YYNGEE. The J segment lost 6 bases and the V segment lost 4 bases, leaving 10 bases of the junction unmatched. With random hexamers, reverse transcription was performed on roughly 0.5 to 1 ug of RNA. It was immunoSEQ multiplex PCR that amplified TCR beta CDR3 across 54 Vbeta and 13 Jbeta. One entry per CDR3 protein results from TCRdb running MiXCR on the immunoSEQ multiplex PCR reads. The data contain some 130,000 distinct CDR3 sequences, around 91% of them singletons.

The chain recombines TRBV9 with TRBJ2-1; 7 bases map to TRBD2. The source of this sequence is a human donor with multiple sclerosis. Material for sequencing was CD8+ T cells from PBMCs. The CDR3 region is CASSPGAGLTNEQFF. The CDR3 DNA reads as TGTGCCAGCAGCCCAGGAGCGGGGTTAACCAATGAGCAGTTCTTC.